One and the same sample provided the 32 T cell receptor beta chains below, sequenced in a study of molecular identifiers for immune sequencing clone quantification. TCRdb re-called the PCR reads through MiXCR, storing one row per CDR3 protein. This table holds approximately 100,000 distinct CDR3 sequences, around 33% found once. Sequences were obtained from naive CD8+ T cells from blood, with Jurkat cell RNA spiked in. Indicated subset: FACS-sorted CD8+CD4-CCR7+CD45RA+ naive T cells. Source of these receptors: a human donor in good health. Some libraries in this study had Jurkat cell RNA spiked in.

The chain is built from TRBV13 and TRBJ1-1; no definite D call. V lost 6 bases and J lost 8, with 10 bases in between. This CDR3 has 11 residues. In germline, CDR1 is PRHDT, CDR2 FYEKMQ (reference sequence). Here the CDR3 DNA reads TGTGCCAGCAGTTTCGCCGGGGAAGCTTTCTTT. Its protein is CASSFAGEAFF.

The sample holds one count of this clonotype. One end of the junction fails to match germline, which may point to a read error. V gene TRBV28 combines with J gene TRBJ2-3; D call uncertain. The length of the CDR3 is 15 residues. Germline values: CDR1 MDHEN, CDR2 SYDVKM. The CDR3 DNA follows: TGTGCCAGCACCCCCCCCGGAAGGAGCACAGCTACGCAGTATTTT. Its protein product is CASTPPGRSTATQYF.

This clonotype was detected a few times. The chain's CDR3 is CASGAGGASYGYTF. As DNA, the CDR3 is TGTGCCAGCGGTGCGGGGGGCGCGTCCTATGGCTACACCTTC. The V gene is TRBV7-8, the J gene TRBJ1-2; D possibly corresponds to TRBD1 (6 bases). Germline V CDR1 and CDR2: SGHVS, FQNEAQ. The CDR3 runs 14 residues. Trimming removed 8 bases at V and 4 bases at J, with 17 bases between.

Remarks on this clonotype: A junction end diverges from the germline sequence, so it may reflect a read error. This sequence joins TRBV12-3 or TRBV12-4 and TRBJ2-5, with a possible D match to TRBD2 (5 bases). CDR3 length: 12 amino acids. This CDR3 reads CANSPGLGTQYF. The CDR3 region has the DNA TGTGCCAACAGTCCGGGATTGGGGACCCAGTACTTC.

The chain is built from TRBV6-2 or TRBV6-3 and TRBJ2-2; no firm D call. This CDR3 region has 14 residues. V lost 6 bases to trimming and J lost 1 base, with 9 bases between them. The V gene's germline CDR1 is MNHEY and CDR2 SVGEGT. The CDR3 loop reads CASSLRLNTGELFF. As DNA, the CDR3 is TGTGCCAGCAGCCTCCGGCTGAACACCGGGGAGCTGTTTTTT.

The chain has TRBV7-2 and TRBJ2-3; 15 bases map to TRBD2. CDR3 length: 19 amino acids. CDR1 is SGHTA, CDR2 FQGNSA, per germline. V was pared by 3 bases and J by 3 bases, with 10 bases of the junction left unmatched. The CDR3 here is CASSFDRTSGGGRTDTQYF. The CDR3 DNA reads as TGTGCCAGCAGCTTCGATCGGACTAGCGGGGGGGGGCGTACAGATACGCAGTATTTT.

The chain uses TRBV5-1 and TRBJ2-7; D might be TRBD2 (6 bases). Germline assignment: CDR1 SGHRS and CDR2 YFSETQ. This CDR3 spans 18 amino acids. V was clipped by 1 base and J by 3 bases, with 23 bases between them. CDR3 coding DNA: TGCGCCAGCAGCTTGTTGCCAGAACTAGCAGCAGCCCACTACGAGCAGTACTTC. It yields the protein CASSLLPELAAAHYEQYF.

In this sample, this clonotype turned up a few times. The V and J genes are TRBV5-3 and TRBJ2-5; no clear D. TRBV5-3 is designated an ORF whose function remains uncertain. V dropped 0 bases and J dropped 7 bases, with 4 bases sitting between them. The CDR3 loop spans 11 amino acids. The CDR3 spells CARSLDGTQYF. The CDR3 DNA reads as TGTGCCAGAAGCTTGGACGGGACCCAGTACTTC.

Notes on this clonotype: A much larger clone differs by one base, so this may be a read error. The chain couples TRBV7-2 to TRBJ2-1, with TRBD2 identical over 10 bases. CDR3 length: 14 amino acids. Germline CDR1 reads SGHTA; CDR2 reads FQGNSA. In nucleotides, the CDR3 is TGTGCCAGCCGCTTAGCTAGCGGGAGCGATGAGCAGTTCTTC. The encoded protein is CASRLASGSDEQFF.

Notes on this clonotype: A read error may produce the germline difference seen at one junction end. V and J are TRBV5-3 and TRBJ2-7; D is possibly TRBD2 (6 bases). TRBV5-3 is placed among ORFs of uncertain function. The CDR3 is 13 residues long. The CDR3 is CASSLDYDYEQYF. CDR3 nucleotide sequence: TGTGCCAGCAGCTTGGACTACGACTACGAGCAGTACTTC.

As regards this clonotype: This may come from a read error, since a much larger clone is one base off. Given the absence of the conserved phenylalanine or tryptophan at the CDR3 end, a read error is likely. The chain recombines TRBV9 with TRBJ1-1, with 12 bases that match TRBD1. The CDR3 has 14 amino acids. Germline trimming cut 2 bases from V and 5 bases from J; bases unmatched to any gene: 1. Germline V gene sequence: CDR1 SGDLS, CDR2 YYNGEE. The CDR3: CASSVGQGATEAFL. DNA for the CDR3: TGTGCCAGCAGCGTGGGACAGGGGGCGACTGAAGCTTTCTTA.

With regard to this clonotype: Since a much larger clone is just one base distant, this may be a read error. Likely a read error: the CDR3 ends without its conserved phenylalanine or tryptophan. This sequence joins TRBV7-9 and TRBJ2-6; 10 positions match TRBD1. V trimming: 5 bases; J trimming: 0 bases; junction bases outside the gene matches: 4. CDR3 size: 17 residues. CDR1 and CDR2 from the germline V gene are SEHNR and FQNEAQ (reference sequence). The CDR3 nucleotides read TGTGCCAGCAGCCCGGGACAGGGGCTCTCTGGGGCCAACGTCCTGACTATC. This encodes CASSPGQGLSGANVLTI.

Notes on this clonotype: This clone may be a read error of a much larger clone one base away. V usage is TRBV11-2 and J usage is TRBJ2-5; no firm D call. Germline V gene data show CDR1 as SGHAT and CDR2 as FQNNGV. Trimming removed 5 bases at V and 1 base at J, with 11 bases between. The CDR3 length is 14 residues. CDR3 DNA: TGTGCCAGCAGCGTTTGGGTCTCCCAAGAGACCCAGTACTTC. Residues: CASSVWVSQETQYF. The complete variable domain, with remaining parts taken from reference TRBV11-2 and TRBJ2-5, reads EAGVAQSPRYKIIEKRQSVAFWCNPISGHATLYWYQQILGQGPKLLIQFQNNGVVDDSQLPKDRFSAERLKGVDSTLKIQPAKLEDSAVYLCASSVWVSQETQYFGPGTRLLVL.

This clonotype was detected ten times or more. V is TRBV19 and J is TRBJ1-5; D remains unclear. The CDR3 covers 12 residues. V lost 9 bases and J 6 bases, leaving 12 bases between the germline ends. From germline, CDR1 is LNHDA and CDR2 SQIVND (reference sequence). As DNA, the CDR3 is TGTGCCAGCGCAGGTCTCGGTCAGCCCCAGCATTTT. It is translated as CASAGLGQPQHF. Together with reference TRBV19 and TRBJ1-5, the CDR3 gives the full variable domain: DGGITQSPKYLFRKEGQNVTLSCEQNLNHDAMYWYRQDPGQGLRLIYYSQIVNDFQKGDIAEGYSVSREKKESFPLTVTSAQKNPTAFYLCASAGLGQPQHFGDGTRLSIL.

This clonotype has at least ten counts. The chain uses TRBV10-3 and TRBJ2-3; D is ambiguous. The V gene lost 3 bases and the J gene lost 3 bases, with 1 base spanning the gap. Germline V CDR1 and CDR2: ENHRY, SYGVKD. The CDR3 loop spans 11 amino acids. CDR3 residues: CAISDTDTQYF. The CDR3 DNA sequence: TGTGCCATCAGTGATACAGATACGCAGTATTTT.

As regards this clonotype: Since the CDR3 does not end with the conserved phenylalanine or tryptophan, this likely comes from a read error. The rearrangement joins TRBV4-1 to TRBJ1-2; D not resolved. This CDR3 comprises 14 residues. Germline values: CDR1 MGHRA, CDR2 YSYEKL. V shed 4 bases and J shed 6 bases, with 15 bases lying between them. The CDR3 DNA is TGCGCCAGCAGCCCCCCCGCGGGAGGCGATGGCTACACCTAC. This encodes CASSPPAGGDGYTY.

The chain recombines TRBV4-1 with TRBJ2-1; the match to TRBD2 covers 8 bases. Germline V gene sequence: CDR1 MGHRA, CDR2 YSYEKL. The CDR3 extends over 14 amino acids. V lost 5 bases and J lost 4; bases outside the gene matches: 4. CDR3 bases: TGCGCCAGCAGCGCCCTAGCGGGTTACAATGAGCAGTTCTTC. This encodes CASSALAGYNEQFF.

The chain is built from TRBV6-2 or TRBV6-3 and TRBJ2-7; D is ambiguous. V lost 0 bases to trimming and J lost 2 bases, with 8 bases between them. The CDR3 loop spans 14 amino acids. Germline assignment: CDR1 MNHEY and CDR2 SVGEGT. CDR3 amino acids: CASSYSPRAYEQYF. The DNA of the CDR3 is TGTGCCAGCAGTTACTCCCCCCGAGCCTACGAGCAGTACTTC.

There are a few counts of this clonotype. The chain joins TRBV6-2 or TRBV6-3 to TRBJ2-5, with D possibly matching TRBD2 (6 bases). V lost 2 bases, J lost 4 bases, and 11 bases lay in between. The CDR3 runs 14 residues. CDR1 is MNHEY and CDR2 is SVGEGT in the germline V gene. CDR3 protein: CASSYVQGGETQYF. The CDR3 DNA sequence: TGTGCCAGCAGTTACGTTCAGGGAGGAGAGACCCAGTACTTC.

This clonotype turned up a few times. The chain joins TRBV7-9 to TRBJ2-7; 13 bases fit TRBD2. The CDR3 contains 18 residues. Trimming took 3 bases from V and 0 from J; bases not matched to a gene: 8. Germline V gene data show CDR1 as SEHNR and CDR2 as FQNEAQ (reference sequence). The DNA of the CDR3 is TGTGCCAGCAGCTTTCCGACTAGCGGGAGGTTGAGCTCCTACGAGCAGTACTTC. Encoded protein: CASSFPTSGRLSSYEQYF.

This rearrangement joins TRBV10-3 to TRBJ2-5; the D is unclear. The V gene lost 3 bases and the J gene lost 3 bases, with 14 bases spanning the gap. CDR3 length: 15 amino acids. Germline CDR1 ENHRY, CDR2 SYGVKD. CDR3 DNA sequence: TGTGCCATCAGTGAATTGTCTAGGTTAAAAGAGACCCAGTACTTC. Translated, it gives CAISELSRLKETQYF.

The chain carries TRBV4-2 and TRBJ2-7; D possibly corresponds to TRBD2 (5 bases). V was clipped by 3 bases and J by 2 bases, with 11 bases between them. This CDR3 region has 14 residues. Germline assignment: CDR1 LGHNA and CDR2 YNFKEQ. Written as DNA, the CDR3 is TGTGCCAGCAGCCACTCGGGGTCGACCTACGAGCAGTACTTC. It codes for CASSHSGSTYEQYF.

This clonotype was observed a few times. The J gene is TRBJ2-7, the V gene TRBV5-1, with 9 bases matching TRBD1. The CDR3 has 13 amino acids. J was trimmed by 3 bases and V by 5 bases; bases with no gene match: 3. Germline-derived CDR1 and CDR2 are SGHRS and YFSETQ. CDR3: CASRMDRGYEQYF. CDR3 bases: TGCGCCAGCAGAATGGACAGGGGCTACGAGCAGTACTTC.

This chain connects TRBV20-1 to TRBJ2-5; 10 positions agree with TRBD2. The CDR3 runs 13 residues. V was pared by 3 bases and J by 4 bases, with 2 bases of the junction left unmatched. The germline V gene encodes CDR1 DFQATT and CDR2 SNEGSKA (reference sequence). CDR3 sequence: CSASLAGVETQYF. CDR3 DNA: TGCAGTGCTAGTCTAGCGGGAGTAGAGACCCAGTACTTC.

CDR3 region: CSAKAGVLTYEQYF. The CDR3 coding sequence is TGCAGTGCTAAGGCCGGGGTCCTAACCTACGAGCAGTACTTC. The genes are TRBV20-1 and TRBJ2-7, with D perhaps TRBD2 (5 bases). The CDR3 has 14 amino acids. The germline gives CDR1 DFQATT, CDR2 SNEGSKA (reference sequence). The V and J ends lost 4 bases and 2 bases respectively, with 15 bases between them.

Note on this clonotype: The junction and the germline gene differ at one end; a read error may be behind it. V and J are TRBV4-3 and TRBJ2-3; 13 nucleotides line up with TRBD2. Germline values: CDR1 LGHNA, CDR2 YSLEER. The CDR3 loop spans 17 amino acids. The CDR3 DNA sequence: TGCGCCAGCAGCCAAGAGGGACTAGCGGGAAATGGAGATACGCAGAATTTT. It translates to CASSQEGLAGNGDTQNF.

V usage is TRBV28 and J usage is TRBJ2-6, with D perhaps TRBD1 (6 bases). Trimming removed 6 bases at V and 0 bases at J, with 15 bases between. Germline V lookup: CDR1 MDHEN, CDR2 SYDVKM. This CDR3 spans 17 amino acids. CDR3 region: CASSMWGPHSGANVLTF. The DNA of the CDR3 is TGTGCCAGCAGCATGTGGGGGCCCCACTCTGGGGCCAACGTCCTGACTTTC.

The table lists this clonotype with a few counts. This sequence joins TRBV9 and TRBJ2-7; D is unclear. CDR1 and CDR2 from the germline V gene are SGDLS and YYNGEE. This CDR3 contains 13 residues. V lost 3 bases and J lost 6, with 13 bases in between. The CDR3 reads CASSAPNAPEQYF. The CDR3 DNA reads TGTGCCAGCAGCGCGCCGAACGCGCCCGAGCAGTACTTC.

The genes are TRBV25-1 and TRBJ2-1, with D uncertain. Trimming took 6 bases from V and 7 from J, leaving 7 bases between them. Germline V gene lookup returns CDR1 MGHDK and CDR2 SYGVNS. The CDR3 totals 11 residues. CDR3: CASRVGNEQFF. In nucleotides, the CDR3 is TGTGCCAGCAGGGTCGGAAATGAGCAGTTCTTC.

Only a few counts were recorded for this clonotype. V is TRBV6-5 and J is TRBJ2-7; D call uncertain. Germline V gene data show CDR1 as MNHEY and CDR2 as SVGAGI. The CDR3 loop spans 15 amino acids. V lost 0 bases and J 2 bases, leaving 11 bases between the germline ends. DNA for the CDR3: TGTGCCAGCAGTTACTCGAGGATAAGCCCCTACGAGCAGTACTTC. As protein: CASSYSRISPYEQYF.

The rearrangement links TRBV28 to TRBJ2-2, with D tentatively TRBD2 (6 bases). This CDR3 contains 16 residues. Trimming removed 2 bases at V and 4 bases at J, with 14 bases between. Germline-derived CDR1 and CDR2 are MDHEN and SYDVKM. The CDR3 DNA reads TGTGCCAGCAGTTTAGGAGCGGGCCTTACCACCGGGGAGCTGTTTTTT. Translated: CASSLGAGLTTGELFF.

This clonotype was counted many times. The chain joins TRBV7-9 to TRBJ2-3, with D unresolved. The germline V gene has CDR1 SEHNR and CDR2 FQNEAQ (reference sequence). The CDR3 runs 16 residues. V was trimmed by 6 bases and J by 6 bases, leaving 22 bases between them. DNA of the CDR3: TGTGCCAGCAGTCACCCGAGGAGTCCGCCCACGGATACGCAGTATTTT. Protein: CASSHPRSPPTDTQYF. The full variable domain, with the rest looked up from reference TRBV7-9 and TRBJ2-3, is DTGVSQNPRHKITKRGQNVTFRCDPISEHNRLYWYRQTLGQGPEFLTYFQNEAQLEKSRLLSDRFSAERPKGSFSTLEIQRTEQGDSAMYLCASSHPRSPPTDTQYFGPGTRLTVL.